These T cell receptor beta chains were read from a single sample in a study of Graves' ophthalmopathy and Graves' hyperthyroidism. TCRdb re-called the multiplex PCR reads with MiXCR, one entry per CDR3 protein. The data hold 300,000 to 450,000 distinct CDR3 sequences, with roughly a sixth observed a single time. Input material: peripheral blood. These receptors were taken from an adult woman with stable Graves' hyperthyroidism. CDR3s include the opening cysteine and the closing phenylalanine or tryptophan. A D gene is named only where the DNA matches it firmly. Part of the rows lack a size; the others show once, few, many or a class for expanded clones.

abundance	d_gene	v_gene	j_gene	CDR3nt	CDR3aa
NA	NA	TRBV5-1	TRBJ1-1	TGCGCCAGCAGCTCCACAGGGTCAACCTCCATGAACACTGAAGCTTTCTTT	CASSSTGSTSMNTEAFF
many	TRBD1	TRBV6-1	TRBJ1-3	TGTGCCAGCAGTGAACCAGGGGGGACTGGAAACACCATATATTTT	CASSEPGGTGNTIYF
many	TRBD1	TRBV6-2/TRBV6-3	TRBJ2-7	TGTGCCAGCAGTCTACCTCCGGGACAGGGGGCTTCCCGGTACTTC	CASSLPPGQGASRYF
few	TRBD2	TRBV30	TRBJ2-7	TGTGCCTGGACCTTTGCGGGGGGCCCCTACGAGCAGTACTTC	CAWTFAGGPYEQYF
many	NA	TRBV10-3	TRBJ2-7	TGTGCCATCAGTGAGGGTCCCGAGAACTACGAGCAGTACTTC	CAISEGPENYEQYF
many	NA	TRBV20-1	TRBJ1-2	TGCAGTGCTAGAGTATCGGCAGGGTCTCTCGGCGGCTACACCTTC	CSARVSAGSLGGYTF
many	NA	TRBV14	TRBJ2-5	TGTGCCAGCAGCCCGGGGAGGACCCAGTACTTC	CASSPGRTQYF
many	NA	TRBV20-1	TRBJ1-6	TGCAGTGCTAGAGGAATGGGGGGAGAAACCTATAATTCACCCCTCCACTTT	CSARGMGGETYNSPLHF
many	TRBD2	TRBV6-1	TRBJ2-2	TGTGCCAGCAGGCCGGGACTAGCGGGAGAGACCGGGGAGCTGTTTTTT	CASRPGLAGETGELFF
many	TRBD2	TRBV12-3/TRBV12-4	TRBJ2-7	TGTGCCAGCAGTAACCGACTAGCGGGTGAGCAGTACTTC	CASSNRLAGEQYF
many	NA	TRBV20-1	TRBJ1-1	TGCAGTGCTAGAGATCTCAGGGAGGGATTTCACACTGAAGCTTTCTTT	CSARDLREGFHTEAFF
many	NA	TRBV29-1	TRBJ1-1	TGCAGCGGGGGTACGGGAACTGAAGCTTTCTTT	CSGGTGTEAFF
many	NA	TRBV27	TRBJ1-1	TGTGCCAGCAGTTACCCGGGGAGCACTGAAGCTTTCTTT	CASSYPGSTEAFF
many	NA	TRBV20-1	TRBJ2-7	TGCAGTGCTAGAGTCCTAGCGAACCACGAGCAGTACTTC	CSARVLANHEQYF
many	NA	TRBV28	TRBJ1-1	TGTGCCAGCAGTTTATTTCACTCGGTAAACACTGAAGCTTTCTTT	CASSLFHSVNTEAFF
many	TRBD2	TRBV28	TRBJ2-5	TGTGCCAGCGCCGGCGGGAGCGAGACCCAGTACTTC	CASAGGSETQYF
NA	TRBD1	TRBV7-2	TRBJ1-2	TGTGCCAGCAGCGACGGGACAGACTATGGCTACACCTTC	CASSDGTDYGYTF
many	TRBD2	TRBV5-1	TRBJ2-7	TGCGCCAGCAGCTTGGTCGGGGAAGTCACTAGCGGGAGGACACACGAGCAGTACTTC	CASSLVGEVTSGRTHEQYF
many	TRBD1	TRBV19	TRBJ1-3	TGTGCCAGTAATCCGACAGGGAATGGAAACACCATATATTTT	CASNPTGNGNTIYF
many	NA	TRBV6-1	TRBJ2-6	TGTGCCGGCAGTGAAGGGCCGGACTCTGGGGCCAACGTCCTGACTTTC	CAGSEGPDSGANVLTF
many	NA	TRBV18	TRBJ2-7	TGTGCCAGCTCACCACGCGCATGGCAGTACGAGCAGTACTTC	CASSPRAWQYEQYF
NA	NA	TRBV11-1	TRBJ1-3	TGTGCCAGCAGCAAGAACGCGGGGGCCGATGGAAACACCATATATTTT	CASSKNAGADGNTIYF
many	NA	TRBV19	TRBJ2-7	TGTGCCAGCAGTCCCCCAGGGTATGGTTCCTACGAGCAGTACTTC	CASSPPGYGSYEQYF
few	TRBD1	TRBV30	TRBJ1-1	TGTGCCTGGGGGGACAGGGGAACTGAAGCTTTCTTT	CAWGDRGTEAFF
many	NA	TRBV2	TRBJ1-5	TGTGCCAGCAGTGACAGGGGCCTCGGCAATCAGCCCCAGCATTTT	CASSDRGLGNQPQHF
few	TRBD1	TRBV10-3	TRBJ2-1	TGTGCCATCAGTGAGTCGGACAGGGGGCAGGTACACAATGAGAAGTTCTTC	CAISESDRGQVHNEKFF
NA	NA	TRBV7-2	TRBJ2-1	TGTGCCAGCAGCTTAGATGTCGGGTCGCAGTTCTTC	CASSLDVGSQFF
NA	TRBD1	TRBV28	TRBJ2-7	TGTGCCAGCAATTCAACGTCGACAGGGGTTTACGAGCAGTACTTC	CASNSTSTGVYEQYF
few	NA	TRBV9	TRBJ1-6	TGTGCCAGCAGCGTAAGGGGTTTCCATTCACCCCTCCACTTT	CASSVRGFHSPLHF